The 18 T cell receptor beta chains below come from one sample, sequenced in a study of T-cell reconstitution after alpha-beta-depleted transplantation in children. Unique molecular identifiers featured in how the TCRbeta library was prepared. TCRdb passed the PCR reads through MiXCR, listing each CDR3 protein once. Here the sample spans hundreds of thousands of distinct CDR3 sequences, roughly 15% being singletons. The starting material was PBMCs, mostly from graft donor cells, obtained 360 days after TCRalphabeta/CD19-depleted stem cell transplant. These receptors all stem from a male patient between 2 and 9 years old who had a stem cell transplant for acute lymphoblastic leukemia, so the T cells may come from the graft donor.

This clonotype was seen at least ten times. The rearrangement links TRBV21-1 to TRBJ1-2. TRBV21-1 counts as a pseudogene. This CDR3 is 13 amino acids long. The CDR3 DNA sequence: TGTGCCAGCAGCCGGGTATCTAACTATGGCTACACCTTC. It is translated as CASSRVSNYGYTF.

This clonotype was seen only a few times. This chain joins TRBV12-5 and TRBJ2-7; 9 nucleotides line up with TRBD1. V gave up 7 bases and J gave up 7 bases; unmatched junction bases: 8. The CDR3 totals 13 residues. Germline-derived CDR1 and CDR2 are LGHNT and FRNRAP. The CDR3 DNA reads TGTGCTAGTGCCCCGGACAGGGGAAAGGAGCAGTACTTC. It is translated as CASAPDRGKEQYF.

This clonotype occurred a few times. The chain carries TRBV28 and TRBJ2-1; no clear D gene. Germline V CDR1 and CDR2: MDHEN, SYDVKM. Trimming cost V 7 bases and J 8 bases, with 12 bases left between them. CDR3 length: 12 residues. CDR3 bases: TGTGCCAGCAAATCTAGAACTTATGAGCAGTTCTTC. It codes for CASKSRTYEQFF.

The sample holds many counts of this clonotype. This chain links TRBV5-1 with TRBJ2-5; TRBD2 is a possible D gene (5 bases). Germline V CDR1 and CDR2: SGHRS, YFSETQ. The V end lost 0 bases, the J end lost 2 bases, and 17 bases lay between the germline ends. This CDR3 comprises 17 residues. In DNA, the CDR3 is TGCGCCAGCAGCTTGGGCGGTTCCGGTGGACTTCAAGAGACCCAGTACTTC. It codes for CASSLGGSGGLQETQYF.

This sequence joins TRBV7-2 and TRBJ2-7, with D hard to call. V was trimmed by 5 bases and J by 2 bases, leaving 13 bases between them. CDR1 and CDR2 from the germline V gene are SGHTA and FQGNSA. CDR3 length equals 14 residues. CDR3 amino acids: CASSPPARAYEQYF. CDR3 coding DNA: TGTGCCAGCAGCCCGCCGGCTAGGGCCTACGAGCAGTACTTC.

The sample holds a few counts of this clonotype. The chain carries TRBV20-1 and TRBJ2-7; tentative D call: TRBD2 (5 bases). V lost 4 bases to trimming and J lost 2 bases, with 12 bases between them. CDR1 is DFQATT and CDR2 is SNEGSKA in the germline V gene (reference sequence). This CDR3 contains 13 residues. CDR3 nucleotide sequence: TGCAGTGCTACTCCCGGGCGGGCCTACGAGCAGTACTTC. Encoded protein: CSATPGRAYEQYF.

This clonotype has more than one count but fewer than ten. V is TRBV20-1 and J is TRBJ1-3, with D maybe TRBD1 (6 bases). CDR3 size: 15 residues. CDR1 and CDR2 from the germline V gene are DFQATT and SNEGSKA (reference sequence). V lost 2 bases and J lost 0, with 11 bases in between. Written as DNA, the CDR3 is TGCAGTGCTAGACCCCGGACAGACTCTGGAAACACCATATATTTT. It specifies CSARPRTDSGNTIYF.

In this sample, this clonotype turned up a few times. The chain combines TRBV12-3 or TRBV12-4 with TRBJ2-1; the D is unclear. This CDR3 spans 15 amino acids. Trimming cost V 3 bases and J 0 bases, with 9 bases left between them. CDR3 protein: CASSLGLSSYNEQFF. For the CDR3, the DNA is TGTGCCAGCAGTTTGGGGTTGAGCTCCTACAATGAGCAGTTCTTC.

The table lists this clonotype with a few counts. The V gene is TRBV3-1, the J gene TRBJ2-6; no firm D call. Trimming stripped 1 base from V and 4 bases from J, with 11 bases between. Germline loops: CDR1 LGHDT, CDR2 YNNKEL (reference sequence). The CDR3 runs 16 residues. The CDR3 coding sequence is TGTGCCAGCAGCCAAGCAAAGGGTGCGGGGGCCAACGTCCTGACTTTC. The encoded protein is CASSQAKGAGANVLTF.

The genes are TRBV12-3 or TRBV12-4 and TRBJ2-2; D is undetermined. The CDR3 loop spans 12 amino acids. V was cut by 0 bases and J by 7 bases, with 3 bases left in between. The CDR3 protein is CASSLAIGELFF. For the CDR3, the DNA is TGTGCCAGCAGTTTAGCAATCGGGGAGCTGTTTTTT.

The chain recombines TRBV25-1 with TRBJ2-2, with TRBD1 identical over 9 bases. V lost 6 bases, J lost 11 bases, and 10 bases stayed unmatched. Germline CDR1 MGHDK, CDR2 SYGVNS. The length of the CDR3 is 14 residues. CDR3 sequence (DNA): TGTGCCAGCAGCGCGGGGACAGGGCGCTTTGAGCTGTTTTTT. This translates into CASSAGTGRFELFF.

The rearrangement links TRBV20-1 to TRBJ1-5, with no clear D. The CDR3 runs 12 residues. Trimming shortened V by 3 bases and J by 14 bases, and 17 bases separated the two germline ends. Germline assignment: CDR1 DFQATT and CDR2 SNEGSKA (reference sequence). The CDR3 protein is CSASRSYQREHF. DNA for the CDR3: TGCAGTGCTAGCAGGAGTTATCAGAGAGAGCATTTT.

The chain combines TRBV5-5 with TRBJ2-3, with TRBD2 as a possible D gene (7 bases). Germline V CDR1 and CDR2: SGHKS, YYEKEE (reference sequence). CDR3 length: 17 residues. V was clipped by 0 bases and J by 4 bases, with 18 bases between them. Here the CDR3 DNA reads TGTGCCAGCAGCTTGGTAGGTGGTGGGGGGGCCTCAGATACGCAGTATTTT. Residues: CASSLVGGGGASDTQYF.

V is TRBV4-2 and J is TRBJ1-4, with D unclear. Germline lookup yields CDR1 LGHNA and CDR2 YNFKEQ. The V end was cut by 0 bases, the J end by 8 bases, with 13 bases between. The CDR3 is 15 residues long. CDR3 nucleotide sequence: TGTGCCAGCAGCCAAGAGAAGGGTTCCCGCGAAAAACTGTTTTTT. Protein product: CASSQEKGSREKLFF.

This clonotype was counted between two and nine times. J is TRBJ1-2 and V is TRBV5-1; no definite D call. This CDR3 comprises 13 residues. Trimming removed 1 base at V and 8 bases at J, with 12 bases between. Germline lookup yields CDR1 SGHRS and CDR2 YFSETQ. The CDR3 bases are TGCGCCAGCAGCTTGTCGACATCAACAGGCTACACCTTC. This encodes CASSLSTSTGYTF.

The V and J genes are TRBV6-5 and TRBJ1-6; D might be TRBD1 (6 bases). V gave up 3 bases and J gave up 10 bases, with 19 bases separating them. CDR1 and CDR2 from the germline V gene are MNHEY and SVGAGI. The CDR3 contains 16 residues. The CDR3 protein is CASSYEQGRYGSPLHF. The CDR3 region has the DNA TGTGCCAGCAGTTATGAGCAGGGGAGGTACGGCTCACCCCTCCACTTT.

Many counts were recorded for this clonotype. The chain couples TRBV27 to TRBJ1-1; the D is unclear. V lost 3 bases and J 4 bases, leaving 15 bases between the germline ends. The germline CDR1 and CDR2 sequences are MNHEY and SMNVEV (reference sequence). The CDR3 extends over 15 amino acids. The CDR3 DNA reads as TGTGCCAGCAGTTTTGCACCCCCGGCGAGCACTGAAGCTTTCTTT. Protein sequence: CASSFAPPASTEAFF.

This chain links TRBV5-1 with TRBJ2-3; 8 bases align to TRBD1. The CDR3 runs to 15 residues. CDR1 is SGHRS and CDR2 is YFSETQ in the germline V gene. V shed 4 bases and J 3 bases; nucleotides not matched to a gene: 7. As DNA, the CDR3 is TGCGCCAGCAGCATCCAGGGGGCCAGGACAGATACGCAGTATTTT. Translation gives CASSIQGARTDTQYF.